This TCR beta chain was retrieved from a study of identical twins. The germline V gene has CDR1 MNHEY and CDR2 SVGAGI. CDR3 size: 11 residues. Trimming shortened V by 7 bases and J by 4 bases, and 5 bases separated the two germline ends. Unique molecular identifiers were present on the cDNA, and a universal primer site came from template switching. TCRdb reprocessed the 5' RACE reads with MiXCR, giving one entry per CDR3 protein. In the table there are under 300,000 distinct CDR3 sequences, under 8.5% of which are singletons. These data also featured in a second study, about T cells expressing NK-cell markers.

This chain uses TRBV6-5 with TRBJ2-1; D is unresolved. The specimen sequenced was CD8+ T cells sorted from blood. The clonotype was recovered from a woman aged 18-30 years in good health. This CDR3 is CASMLYNEQFF. CDR3 DNA sequence: TGTGCCAGCATGTTGTACAATGAGCAGTTCTTC.